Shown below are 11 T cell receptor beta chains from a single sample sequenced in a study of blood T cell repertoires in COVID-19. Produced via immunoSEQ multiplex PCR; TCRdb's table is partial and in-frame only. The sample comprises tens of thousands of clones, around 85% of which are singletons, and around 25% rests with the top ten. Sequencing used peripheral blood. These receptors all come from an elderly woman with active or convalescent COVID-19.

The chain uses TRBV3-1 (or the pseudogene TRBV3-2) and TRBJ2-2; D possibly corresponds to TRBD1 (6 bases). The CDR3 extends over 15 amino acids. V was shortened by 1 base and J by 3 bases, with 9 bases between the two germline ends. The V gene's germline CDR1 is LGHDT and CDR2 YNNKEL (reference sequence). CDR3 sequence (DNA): TGTGCCAGCAGCCAAGCGGGACAATACACCGGGGAGCTGTTTTTT. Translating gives CASSQAGQYTGELFF.

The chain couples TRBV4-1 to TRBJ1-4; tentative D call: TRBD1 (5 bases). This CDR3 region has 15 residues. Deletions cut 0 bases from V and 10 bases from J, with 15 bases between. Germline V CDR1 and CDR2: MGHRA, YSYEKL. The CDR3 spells CASSQDRQGLAKLFF. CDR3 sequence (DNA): TGCGCCAGCAGCCAAGATAGGCAGGGCCTTGCAAAACTGTTTTTT.

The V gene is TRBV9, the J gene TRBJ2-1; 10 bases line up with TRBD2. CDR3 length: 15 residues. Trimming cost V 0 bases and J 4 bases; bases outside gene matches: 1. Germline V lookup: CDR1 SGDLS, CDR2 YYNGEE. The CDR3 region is CASSVELAGYNEQFF. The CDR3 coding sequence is TGTGCCAGCAGCGTAGAACTAGCGGGGTACAATGAGCAGTTCTTC.

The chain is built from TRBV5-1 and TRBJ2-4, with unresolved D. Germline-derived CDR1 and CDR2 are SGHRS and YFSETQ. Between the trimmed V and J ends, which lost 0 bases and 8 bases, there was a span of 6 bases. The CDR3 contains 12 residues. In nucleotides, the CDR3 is TGCGCCAGCAGCTTGGAGCCGGACATTCAGTACTTC. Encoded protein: CASSLEPDIQYF.

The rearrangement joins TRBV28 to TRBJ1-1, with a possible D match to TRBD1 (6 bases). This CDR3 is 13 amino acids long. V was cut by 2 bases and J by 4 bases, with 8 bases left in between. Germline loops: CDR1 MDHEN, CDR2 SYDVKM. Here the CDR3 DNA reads TGTGCCAGCAGTTTAATAGGGGGCACTGAAGCTTTCTTT. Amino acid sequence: CASSLIGGTEAFF.

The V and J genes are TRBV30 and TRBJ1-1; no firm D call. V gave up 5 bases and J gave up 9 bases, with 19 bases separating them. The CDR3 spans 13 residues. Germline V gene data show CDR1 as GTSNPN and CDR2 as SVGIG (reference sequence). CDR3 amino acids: CAWEPPTFAQAFF. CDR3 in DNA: TGTGCCTGGGAGCCCCCCACGTTCGCGCAAGCTTTCTTT.

The DNA for the CDR3 is TGTGCCAGCAGCTTGGGGGGGCGTGGAGAGACCCAGTACTTC. This sequence encodes CASSLGGRGETQYF. The chain links TRBV5-6 to TRBJ2-5; D may be TRBD1 (6 bases). Germline V gives CDR1 SGHDT, CDR2 YYEEEE. Trimming removed 0 bases at V and 4 bases at J, with 10 bases between. This CDR3 region has 14 residues.

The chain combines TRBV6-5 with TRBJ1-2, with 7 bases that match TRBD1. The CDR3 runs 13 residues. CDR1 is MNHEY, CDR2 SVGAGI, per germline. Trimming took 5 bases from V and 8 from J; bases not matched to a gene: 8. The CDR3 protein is CASSPTDRWGYTF. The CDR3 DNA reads TGTGCCAGCAGTCCCACGGACAGGTGGGGCTACACCTTC.

CDR3 DNA: TGCGCCAGCAGCTTGGAGTTCGCACCCTACGGGGAGCTGTTTTTT. Protein sequence: CASSLEFAPYGELFF. V gene TRBV5-1 combines with J gene TRBJ2-2; D call uncertain. Trimming shortened V by 0 bases and J by 7 bases, and 13 bases separated the two germline ends. CDR1 is SGHRS and CDR2 is YFSETQ in the germline V gene. The length of the CDR3 is 15 residues.

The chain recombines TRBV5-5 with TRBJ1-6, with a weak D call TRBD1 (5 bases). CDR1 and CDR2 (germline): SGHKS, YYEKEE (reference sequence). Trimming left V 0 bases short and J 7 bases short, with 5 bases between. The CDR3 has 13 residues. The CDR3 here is CASSLGGNSPLHF. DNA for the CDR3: TGTGCCAGCAGCTTGGGGGGCAATTCACCCCTCCACTTT.

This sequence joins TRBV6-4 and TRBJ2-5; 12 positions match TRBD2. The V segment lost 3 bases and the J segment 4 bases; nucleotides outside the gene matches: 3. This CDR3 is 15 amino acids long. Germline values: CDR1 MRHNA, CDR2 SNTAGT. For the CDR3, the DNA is TGTGCCAGCAGTGAACTAGCGGGGGGAGTAGAGACCCAGTACTTC. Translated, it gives CASSELAGGVETQYF.